This T cell receptor beta chain was sequenced for a study of OX40 agonist ivuxolimab in advanced cancers. General study points: A proportion of nonresponders additionally exhibited low normalized T-cell clonal expansion. Blood T cells, both CD4+ and CD8+, expanded clonally by week 6 at 0.1 to 3.0 mg/kg.

Regarding this clone: Its antigen is not known.

Germline V gene lookup returns CDR1 SGHVS and CDR2 FNYEAQ. This CDR3 comprises 14 residues. Trimming removed 4 bases from V and 2 bases from J, with 10 bases in between. The repertoire was sequenced with immunoSEQ multiplex PCR; TCRdb's copy has only in-frame clones and lacks some. The table records under 30,000 clones, about 70% of them present only once. V usage is TRBV7-6 and J usage is TRBJ2-3, with no clear D. The source is an adult with an advanced solid tumor such as melanoma, head and neck, liver or kidney cancer. The sequencing here drew on CD4+ or CD8+ T cells sorted from blood, taken in a trial of the OX40 agonist ivuxolimab. The CDR3 here is CASSSGVDTDTQYF. The CDR3 DNA sequence: TGTGCCAGCAGCTCCGGAGTGGACACAGATACGCAGTATTTT.